The 11 T cell receptor beta chains presented below share a single source sample, sequenced in a study of shared clonotypes between healthy human individuals. Repertoires were generated with immunoSEQ multiplex PCR, while TCRdb's copy carries only in-frame clones and drops some. The sample has 950,000 to 1,100,000 clones; about 80% are singletons. What was sequenced was memory CD4+ T cells sorted from blood. Noted subset: CD45RA-negative fraction. The receptor source for this set is a man aged 18 to 30 in good health.

This clone has more than one count but fewer than ten. The chain couples TRBV30 to TRBJ2-7; D could derive from TRBD1 or TRBD2 (5 bases each). The CDR3 length is 16 residues. The V gene lost 8 bases and the J gene lost 6 bases, with 29 bases spanning the gap. CDR1 and CDR2 (germline): GTSNPN, SVGIG (reference sequence). CDR3: CAGKPGLAPEGPEQYF. CDR3 in DNA: TGTGCCGGAAAACCAGGGCTAGCCCCCGAGGGCCCCGAGCAGTACTTC.

The CDR3 protein is CASRNGTGFSYEQYF. Here the CDR3 DNA reads TGTGCCAGCAGGAACGGGACAGGATTCTCCTACGAGCAGTACTTC. This rearrangement joins TRBV21-1 to TRBJ2-7; TRBD1, the table's D call, was not compared with the DNA. TRBV21-1 is given as a pseudogene. The CDR3 sequence is 15 residues long.

Here the CDR3 reads CASSFDRDTEAFF. The CDR3 coding sequence is TGCGCCAGCAGCTTCGACCGAGATACTGAAGCTTTCTTT. V and J are TRBV5-1 and TRBJ1-1; no firm D call. Trimming took 2 bases from V and 5 from J, leaving 10 bases between them. The CDR3 is 13 amino acids. In germline, CDR1 is SGHRS, CDR2 YFSETQ.

Of note for this clone: At the DNA level, this CDR3 is encoded by other sequences in the same sample as well. V usage is TRBV27 and J usage is TRBJ2-7, with TRBD1 matching over 10 bases. In germline, CDR1 is MNHEY, CDR2 SMNVEV (reference sequence). Germline trimming cut 4 bases from V and 3 bases from J; bases unmatched to any gene: 6. There are 15 residues in the CDR3. Here the CDR3 DNA reads TGTGCCAGCAGTTCCGCCGGGACAGGGGACTACGAGCAGTACTTC. It yields the protein CASSSAGTGDYEQYF.

The DNA for the CDR3 is TGCGCCAGCAGCCCTACAGCGGCAACTAATGAAAAACTGTTTTTT. Its translation: CASSPTAATNEKLFF. The rearrangement links TRBV5-1 to TRBJ1-4; the D is unclear. The CDR3 extends over 15 amino acids. V lost 4 bases and J 0 bases, leaving 10 bases between the germline ends. Germline CDR1 reads SGHRS; CDR2 reads YFSETQ.

This sequence joins TRBV5-8 and TRBJ1-3; D call uncertain. This CDR3 is 16 amino acids long. Germline-derived CDR1 and CDR2 are SGHTS and YDEGEE. Trimming took 0 bases from V and 0 from J, leaving 10 bases between them. The DNA for the CDR3 is TGTGCCAGCAGCTTGGTGTTCGGCTCCTCTGGAAACACCATATATTTT. As protein: CASSLVFGSSGNTIYF.

The chain carries TRBV27 and TRBJ2-6; D possibly uses TRBD1 or TRBD2 (5 bases each). The germline gives CDR1 MNHEY, CDR2 SMNVEV (reference sequence). The CDR3 runs 15 residues. V was shortened by 6 bases and J by 0 bases, with 9 bases between the two germline ends. This CDR3 reads CASRIGTSGANVLTF. The CDR3 DNA reads TGTGCCAGCAGGATCGGGACCTCTGGGGCCAACGTCCTGACTTTC.

In regard to this clone: The sample contains more than one DNA sequence encoding this CDR3. This chain's CDR3 is CASSFSTDTQYF. The CDR3, as DNA: TGTGCCAGCAGCTTTTCAACAGATACGCAGTATTTT. The V and J genes are TRBV11-2 and TRBJ2-3; D is ambiguous. Germline CDR1 and CDR2: SGHAT and FQNNGV. The V end lost 3 bases, the J end lost 3 bases, and 4 bases lay between the germline ends. The CDR3 length is 12 residues.

The rearrangement links TRBV5-4 to TRBJ1-1, with a tentative D call TRBD1 (5 bases). The CDR3 consists of 16 residues. Trimming shortened V by 1 base and J by 4 bases, and 17 bases separated the two germline ends. The germline CDR1 and CDR2 sequences are SGHNT and YYREEE (reference sequence). CDR3 amino acids: CASSLPTGGVLTEAFF. CDR3 DNA: TGTGCCAGCAGCTTGCCCACCGGGGGGGTGCTCACTGAAGCTTTCTTT.

This clone appeared many times. The chain uses TRBV19 and TRBJ2-6; D is uncertain. This CDR3 has 13 residues. The germline CDR1 and CDR2 sequences are LNHDA and SQIVND (reference sequence). Between the trimmed V and J ends, which lost 7 bases and 4 bases, there was a span of 8 bases. In DNA form, the CDR3 reads TGTGCCAGTACCGAAGCAGGGGCCAACGTCCTGACTTTC. Its protein is CASTEAGANVLTF.

This clone was seen repeatedly, ten times or more. The chain has TRBV21-1 and TRBJ2-1; TRBD2 is the table's D call, not checked against the DNA. TRBV21-1 is listed as a pseudogene. This CDR3 has 17 residues. The CDR3 is CASSIERLSYLNNEQFF. CDR3 in DNA: TGTGCCAGCAGCATCGAGAGACTGAGCTACTTAAACAATGAGCAGTTCTTC.